The following is a TCR beta chain sequence with its context. Its specificity is unknown. This entry is derived from a study of T cell responses to AZD1222 COVID-19 vaccine. Notes on the study in general: Spike was spanned by vaccine-associated CD4 TCRs, with dominance at 160-218 and 743-854.

The CDR3 is 16 residues long. The junction had 14 bases not matched to a gene; V was cut back by 5 bases and J by 5 bases. The germline gives CDR1 PRHDT, CDR2 FYEKMQ (reference sequence). Generated by immunoSEQ multiplex PCR, the TCRdb table keeps only in-frame clones and is missing some. This table holds over 95,000 clones, about 87% found once. The source of this sequence is an adult who received the AZD1222 COVID-19 vaccine. This chain uses TRBV13 with TRBJ2-7; 8 nucleotides align to TRBD1. The specimen was peripheral blood, collected 28 days after the second AZD1222 dose. CDR3 region: CASSGRQWWGQDEQYF. CDR3 sequence (DNA): TGTGCCAGCAGCGGACGACAATGGTGGGGACAGGACGAGCAGTACTTC.